This TCR beta chain is from a study of cytomegalovirus exposure and HLA in healthy donors. PCR used 60 Vbeta primers and 13 Jbeta primers. TCRdb's copy holds only in-frame clones and misses some; the assay was immunoSEQ multiplex PCR. The table lists 150,000 to 200,000 clones, almost 80% of them singletons. The V end lost 2 bases, the J end lost 1 base, and 12 bases lay between the germline ends. The CDR3 has 15 residues. CDR1 and CDR2 (germline): SGHTA, FQGNSA. The source of this sequence is a man between 35 and 55 years old in good health and CMV-seropositive. V is TRBV7-2 and J is TRBJ2-7; D is perhaps TRBD1 (5 bases). The sequenced material came from PBMCs. The CDR3 reads CASSLRGGSSYEQYF. The DNA of the CDR3 is TGTGCCAGCAGCTTAAGGGGCGGCAGTTCCTACGAGCAGTACTTC.